The rows below give T cell receptor beta chains drawn from one sample of a study of blood T cells in healthy people across ages. One entry per CDR3 protein results from TCRdb running MiXCR on the 5' RACE reads. This table has some 1.8 million distinct CDR3 sequences, approximately 40% appearing once. The sample comprised blood. The receptors shown here come from a human donor in good health. CDR3s include the opening cysteine and the closing phenylalanine or tryptophan. The D gene is left open where the match is weak. Size is stated for part of the rows, as once, few or many counts, or as a class when the clone is expanded.

clone size: once; V gene: TRBV4-1; J gene: TRBJ1-1; D gene: TRBD1; CDR3 DNA: TGCGCCAGCAGCCAGACAGGGAGCGGAGCTGAAGCTTTCTTT; CDR3 protein: CASSQTGSGAEAFF
clone size: few; V gene: TRBV6-5; J gene: TRBJ2-1; D gene: .; CDR3 DNA: TGTGCCAGCACCCCGGACTATGGCGGGGATGAGCAGTTCTTC; CDR3 protein: CASTPDYGGDEQFF
clone size: once; V gene: TRBV7-3; J gene: TRBJ2-2; D gene: TRBD2; CDR3 DNA: TGTGCCAGCAGCTTACTCGGGGGGGGTTCCACCGGGGAGCTGTTTTTT; CDR3 protein: CASSLLGGGSTGELFF
clone size: few; V gene: TRBV5-5; J gene: TRBJ1-5; D gene: TRBD1; CDR3 DNA: TGTGCCAGCAGCTTGGGTCAGGGGGCTTATCAGCCCCAGCATTTT; CDR3 protein: CASSLGQGAYQPQHF
clone size: few; V gene: TRBV20-1; J gene: TRBJ1-2; D gene: TRBD1; CDR3 DNA: TGCAGTGCTAGAGCTCTCCCGGGACAGGCCCTAGGAGGCTACACCTTC; CDR3 protein: CSARALPGQALGGYTF
clone size: .; V gene: TRBV5-1; J gene: TRBJ2-1; D gene: TRBD1; CDR3 DNA: TGCGCCAGCAGCTCTTTCCCGGGACAGGGCTACGAGCAGTTCTTC; CDR3 protein: CASSSFPGQGYEQFF
clone size: .; V gene: TRBV4-1; J gene: TRBJ2-1; D gene: TRBD2; CDR3 DNA: TGCGCCAGCAGCTCCTTGGAGCGGGGGGGCCCCAATGAGCAGTTCTTC; CDR3 protein: CASSSLERGGPNEQFF
clone size: many; V gene: TRBV12-3/TRBV12-4; J gene: TRBJ2-3; D gene: .; CDR3 DNA: TGTGCCAGCAGCCAGGCGGCAGATACGCAGTATTTT; CDR3 protein: CASSQAADTQYF
clone size: .; V gene: TRBV5-1; J gene: TRBJ2-7; D gene: TRBD1; CDR3 DNA: TGCGCCAGCAGCTTGATGACAGGGAGCTACGAGCAGTACTTC; CDR3 protein: CASSLMTGSYEQYF
clone size: few; V gene: TRBV3-1; J gene: TRBJ2-7; D gene: .; CDR3 DNA: TGTGCCAGCAGCCCAGGTCGGGACTCCGGCTACGAGCAGTACTTC; CDR3 protein: CASSPGRDSGYEQYF
clone size: .; V gene: TRBV20-1; J gene: TRBJ2-3; D gene: TRBD1; CDR3 DNA: TGCAGTGCTGAAGGGAAAGGGGACAGGGATACGCAGTATTTT; CDR3 protein: CSAEGKGDRDTQYF
clone size: few; V gene: TRBV6-5; J gene: TRBJ2-1; D gene: .; CDR3 DNA: TGTGCCAGCAGTTCGGCGGGGTCCTACAATGAGCAGTTCTTC; CDR3 protein: CASSSAGSYNEQFF
clone size: few; V gene: TRBV5-5; J gene: TRBJ2-2; D gene: TRBD1; CDR3 DNA: TGTGCCAGCAGCCTCAGACCGGGACAGGCGAACACCGGGGAGCTGTTTTTT; CDR3 protein: CASSLRPGQANTGELFF
clone size: .; V gene: TRBV7-9; J gene: TRBJ1-2; D gene: .; CDR3 DNA: TGTGCCAGCAGCTTCGGGGAAGGAGGTCTCTATGGCTACACCTTC; CDR3 protein: CASSFGEGGLYGYTF
clone size: many; V gene: TRBV10-3; J gene: TRBJ2-5; D gene: TRBD2; CDR3 DNA: TGTGCCATCAGTGCGGCGGGGGGCCGAGAGACCCAGTACTTC; CDR3 protein: CAISAAGGRETQYF
clone size: .; V gene: TRBV20-1; J gene: TRBJ1-4; D gene: .; CDR3 DNA: TGCAGTGCTAGAGAGACGAGTGGGACTAATGAAAAACTGTTTTTT; CDR3 protein: CSARETSGTNEKLFF
clone size: few; V gene: TRBV7-2; J gene: TRBJ2-3; D gene: .; CDR3 DNA: TGTGCCAGCAGCTTTTTGGTCGACGATACGCAGTATTTT; CDR3 protein: CASSFLVDDTQYF